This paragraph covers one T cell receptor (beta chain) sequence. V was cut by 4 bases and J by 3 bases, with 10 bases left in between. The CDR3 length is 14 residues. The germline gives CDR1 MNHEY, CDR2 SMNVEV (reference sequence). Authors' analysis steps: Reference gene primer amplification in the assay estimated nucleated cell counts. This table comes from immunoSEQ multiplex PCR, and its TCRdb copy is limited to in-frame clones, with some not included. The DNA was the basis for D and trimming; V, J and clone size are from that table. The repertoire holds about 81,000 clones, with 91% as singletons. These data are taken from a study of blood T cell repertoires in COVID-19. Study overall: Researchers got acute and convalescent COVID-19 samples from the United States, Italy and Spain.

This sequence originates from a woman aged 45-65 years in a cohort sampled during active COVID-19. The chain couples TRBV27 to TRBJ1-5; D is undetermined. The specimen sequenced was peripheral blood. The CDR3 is CASSSAGTNQPQHF. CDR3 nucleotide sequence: TGTGCCAGCAGTTCGGCGGGAACCAATCAGCCCCAGCATTTT.